This TCR beta chain was obtained from a study of beta chain features in type 1 diabetes (dated by TCRdb to the late 2010s). In the study overall: Mean age, gender distribution, total cell number and subset yield did not differ between patients and healthy donors. A total of about 110,000,000 sorted cells were examined across all samples, and a strong correlation was observed between cell number per subset and RNA yield. The study compared the TCRB repertoires of sorted circulating CD4+ T cell subsets in recently diagnosed type 1 diabetes patients with those in matched healthy donors. Regulatory and stem cell-like memory subsets were obtained from only 8 patients and about eight healthy donors, while naive and central memory subsets were obtained from all 30 or so donors. What the authors observed across the whole study: Naive, central memory and regulatory TCRB repertoires appeared to be more similar among patients than among healthy donors. Because cDNA was sequenced instead of genomic DNA, highly expressing activated cells could be over-represented, though the groups showed no difference in activation or CD3 levels. PCR might favor shorter templates, but patient and control samples were amplified and corrected together, so any skew would affect both groups equally. A moderate but significant shortening of TCRB CDR3 length was observed in type 1 diabetes patients in all four CD4+ subsets. Because the HLA sub-analyses included only small numbers of individuals, any influence of HLA type on TCRB rearrangement was left unresolved. Fewer insertions and more nucleotide deletions at VDJ recombination sites were observed in patients with type 1 diabetes, implying thymic rearrangement abnormalities.

The CDR3, from cysteine to phenylalanine, totals 15 residues. CDR3 DNA only is kept here, 45 bases in frame from base 1. CDR1 MGHRA and CDR2 YSYEKL were looked up in the germline V gene. Trimming at the junction amounts to 5 bases on V and 0 bases on J, and the germline ends lie 13 bases apart. From each donor, a single peripheral blood sample of approximately 0.11 L on average was drawn into heparinised tubes. Using a panel that included CD45RO, CCR7, CD25, CD127, CD95 and CD27, naive, central memory, regulatory and stem cell-like memory CD4+ T cells were sorted on a BD FACSAria II. Purity was above 98% for every sorted population. PBMCs were separated immediately by Lymphoprep density gradient centrifugation and were stained directly, without being cultured. Samples were stained and sorted in pairs, with one healthy donor and one patient per experiment, so that batch effects were minimized. This clone was counted between two and nine times. Its antigen is currently not known. Per-base quality was not reported, and no clone a single base away is much larger than it.

The entire isolated RNA was reverse transcribed using the High Capacity cDNA Reverse Transcription Kit, and thus expressed TCRB transcripts were sequenced. Deep immunoSEQ sequencing was applied to naive, central memory and regulatory T cell samples, giving an average of roughly 3.6 million total reads per sample. Sorted cells were lysed in RLT buffer, and RNA was extracted using DNase-treated RNeasy Micro or Mini kits according to cell number. Each cell subset was processed on its own to prevent cross-contamination, while patient and healthy donor samples were processed together. The immunoSEQ multiplex PCR was used to amplify TCRB sequences from cDNA, generating 87-bp fragments that spanned the CDR3 region. Sequencing of the amplicons was performed on the Illumina HiSeq platform. Per the source publication's procedure: Synthetic template baselines were used to correct PCR bias computationally, reads within Hamming distance 2 were collapsed together, and singletons that could not be merged were discarded. Reads were aligned against IMGT so that V, D and J genes, CDR3 length and insertions or deletions at six rearrangement sites could be assigned. Clonotype counts were normalized to sorted cell number within each subset before computing true diversity and Gini coefficients with the tcR R package. The overlap coefficient, calculated on TCRB nucleotide sequences, was used to measure repertoire sharing. Out-of-frame TCRB sequences from naive cells were analyzed to stand in for the pre-selection repertoire. TCRdb retrieved this table from immuneACCESS and kept in-frame rearrangements only. Not all clones are present; in checked studies, unresolved V genes account for under half, and no reason is known for the remainder. That table furnishes V, J and clone size, whereas the DNA furnished D and trimming. The table for this sample lists hundreds of thousands of clones; 13% of them were counted only once. The top ten hold roughly 0.022% of the sample.

This TCR was recovered from a man younger than 35 with type 1 diabetes. Sequencing was done on a sample of naive CD4+ T cells from blood. The label giving this sample's cell subset or site can be read as: true naive CD4+ T cells. The chain employs TRBV4-1 and TRBJ1-2; no D segment can be confidently identified. The nucleotides read TGCGCCAGCAGCGACGCGAGTGGAGCTAACTATGGCTACACCTTC. Its protein is CASSDASGANYGYTF.